A single T cell receptor beta chain is shown here with its context. The data are from a study of OX40 agonist ivuxolimab in advanced cancers. Only in-frame clones appear in the TCRdb table, and some are missing; sequencing was by immunoSEQ multiplex PCR. Of more than 50,000 clones listed, about nine tenths are singletons. V was cut by 5 bases and J by 5 bases, with 9 bases left in between. Germline V CDR1 and CDR2: DFQATT, SNEGSKA (reference sequence). The CDR3 loop spans 11 amino acids. V is TRBV20-1 and J is TRBJ1-2; D might be TRBD1 (6 bases). The sequence derives from an adult with an advanced solid tumor such as melanoma, head and neck, liver or kidney cancer. The sample consisted of CD4+ or CD8+ T cells sorted from blood, taken in a trial of the OX40 agonist ivuxolimab. CDR3 residues: CSAEGGYGYTF. The CDR3 bases are TGCAGTGCTGAGGGGGGGTATGGCTACACCTTC.